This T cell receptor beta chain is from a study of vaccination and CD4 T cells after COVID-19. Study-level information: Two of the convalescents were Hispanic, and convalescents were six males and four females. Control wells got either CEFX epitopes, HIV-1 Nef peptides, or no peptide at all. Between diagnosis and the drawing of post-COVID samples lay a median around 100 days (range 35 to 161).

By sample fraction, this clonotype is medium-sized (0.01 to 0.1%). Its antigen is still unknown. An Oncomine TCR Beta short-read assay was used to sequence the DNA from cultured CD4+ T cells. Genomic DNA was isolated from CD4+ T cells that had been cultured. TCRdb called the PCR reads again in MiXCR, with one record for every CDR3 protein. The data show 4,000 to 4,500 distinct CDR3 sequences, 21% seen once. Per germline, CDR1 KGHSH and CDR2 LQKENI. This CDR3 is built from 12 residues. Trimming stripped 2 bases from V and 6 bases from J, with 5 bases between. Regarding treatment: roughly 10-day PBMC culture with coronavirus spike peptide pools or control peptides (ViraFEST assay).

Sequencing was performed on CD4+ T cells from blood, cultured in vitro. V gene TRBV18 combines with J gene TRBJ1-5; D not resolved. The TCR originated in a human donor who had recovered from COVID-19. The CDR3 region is CASSPAGQPQHF. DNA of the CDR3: TGTGCCAGCTCACCAGCGGGTCAGCCCCAGCATTTT.